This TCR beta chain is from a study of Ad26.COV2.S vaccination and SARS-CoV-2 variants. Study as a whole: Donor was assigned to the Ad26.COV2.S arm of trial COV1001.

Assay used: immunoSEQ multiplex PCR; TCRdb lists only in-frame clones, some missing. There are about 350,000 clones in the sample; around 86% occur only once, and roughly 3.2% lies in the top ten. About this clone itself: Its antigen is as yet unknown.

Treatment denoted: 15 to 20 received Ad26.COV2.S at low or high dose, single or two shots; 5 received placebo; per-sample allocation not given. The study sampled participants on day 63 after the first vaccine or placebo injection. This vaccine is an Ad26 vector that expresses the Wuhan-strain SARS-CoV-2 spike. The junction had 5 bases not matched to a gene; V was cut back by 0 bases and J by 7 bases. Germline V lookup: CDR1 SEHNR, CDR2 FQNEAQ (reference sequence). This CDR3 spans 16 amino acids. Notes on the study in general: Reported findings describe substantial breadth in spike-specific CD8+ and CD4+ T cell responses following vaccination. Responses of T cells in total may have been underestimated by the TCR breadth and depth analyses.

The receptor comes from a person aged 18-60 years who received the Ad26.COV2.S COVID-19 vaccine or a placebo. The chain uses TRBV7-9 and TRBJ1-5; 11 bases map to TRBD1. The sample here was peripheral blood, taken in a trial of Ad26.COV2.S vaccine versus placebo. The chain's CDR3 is CASSLARGQGGQPQHF. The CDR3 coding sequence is TGTGCCAGCAGCTTAGCGCGGGGACAGGGGGGACAGCCCCAGCATTTT. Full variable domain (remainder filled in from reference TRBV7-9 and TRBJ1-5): DTGVSQNPRHKITKRGQNVTFRCDPISEHNRLYWYRQTLGQGPEFLTYFQNEAQLEKSRLLSDRFSAERPKGSFSTLEIQRTEQGDSAMYLCASSLARGQGGQPQHFGDGTRLSIL.